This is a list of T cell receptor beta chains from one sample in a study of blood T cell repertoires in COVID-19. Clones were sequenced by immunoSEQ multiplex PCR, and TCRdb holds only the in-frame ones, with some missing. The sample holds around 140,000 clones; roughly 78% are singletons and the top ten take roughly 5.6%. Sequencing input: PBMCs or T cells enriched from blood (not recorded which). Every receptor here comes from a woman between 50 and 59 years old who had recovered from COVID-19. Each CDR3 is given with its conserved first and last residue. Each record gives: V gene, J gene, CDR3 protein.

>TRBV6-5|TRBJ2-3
CASVGSGTDTQYF
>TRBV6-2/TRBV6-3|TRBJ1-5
CASSAQGNQPQHF
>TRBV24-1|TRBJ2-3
CATKFGGTDTQYF
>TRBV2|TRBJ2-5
CASSVQGGSQETQYF
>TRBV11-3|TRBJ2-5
CASSLSGSQETQYF
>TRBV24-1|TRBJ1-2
CATSGRQGGYTF
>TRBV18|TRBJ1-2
CASSPPGTGLNYGYTF
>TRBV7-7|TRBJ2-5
CASSLRTSGESKETQYF
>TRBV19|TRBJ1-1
CASSTSVNTEAFF
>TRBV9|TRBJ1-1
CASSAPRNTEAFF
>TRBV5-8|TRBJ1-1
CASDLRNTEAFF
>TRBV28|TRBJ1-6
CASTPFYNSPLHF
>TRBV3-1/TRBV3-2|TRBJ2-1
CASSLSGGASYNEQFF
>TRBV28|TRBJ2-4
CASSPTGEAKNIQYF